The sequence of this TCR beta chain was determined in a study of T cell changes during pregnancy in multiple sclerosis. CDR1 GTSNPN and CDR2 SVGIG come from the germline V gene (reference sequence). Trimming shortened V by 5 bases and J by 1 base, and 11 bases separated the two germline ends. The CDR3 consists of 13 residues. Sequenced by immunoSEQ multiplex PCR; TCRdb stores in-frame clones only, minus some. Among about 80,000 clones listed, over 85% were seen once. This chain links TRBV30 with TRBJ2-5, with a possible D match to TRBD2 (5 bases). The sample here was peripheral blood, taken in the second trimester of pregnancy. This sequence was found in a female donor in good health, enrolled as a control in a pregnancy study. The CDR3 loop reads CAWGRGSQETQYF. In DNA form, the CDR3 reads TGTGCCTGGGGACGTGGGAGCCAAGAGACCCAGTACTTC.